The rows below give T cell receptor beta chains drawn from one sample of a study of T cells and copy number aberrations in small-cell lung cancer. Assay used: immunoSEQ multiplex PCR; TCRdb lists only in-frame clones, some missing. The data show more than 5,000 clones, roughly 76% seen once. Material for sequencing was tumor tissue. The receptors come from a man aged 45-65 years with small cell lung cancer. The CDR3 runs from the conserved cysteine through the conserved F or W. D genes are given only for firm matches. Clone sizes are given selectively: once, few, many, or a class where the clone is expanded.

V	D	size	J	length	DNA	CDR3
TRBV9	NA	few	TRBJ1-2	12	TGTGCCAGCAAGGGGGACAACTATGGCTACACCTTC	CASKGDNYGYTF
TRBV2	TRBD2	NA	TRBJ2-1	19	TGTGCCAGCAGTGATTTCAGTCCCCGTCTAGCGGGCGGTCACAATGAGCAGTTCTTC	CASSDFSPRLAGGHNEQFF
TRBV28	NA	NA	TRBJ1-4	13	TGTGCCAGCAGTTTACTGAGGAATGAAAAACTGTTTTTT	CASSLLRNEKLFF
TRBV6-1	TRBD1	NA	TRBJ1-2	14	TGTGCCAGCATCCCGGACAGGGCCGGGTATGGCTACACCTTC	CASIPDRAGYGYTF
TRBV29-1	TRBD1	NA	TRBJ2-3	11	TGCAGCGACATCAGGGGGGATACGCAGTATTTT	CSDIRGDTQYF
TRBV30	TRBD2	few	TRBJ2-7	14	TGTGCCTTGACCCAGCGGGAGAAGGCCTACGAGCAGTACTTC	CALTQREKAYEQYF
TRBV7-9	NA	NA	TRBJ1-1	14	TGTGCCAGCAGCTTACTGGGCATGAACACTGAAGCTTTCTTT	CASSLLGMNTEAFF
TRBV2	NA	NA	TRBJ2-4	14	TGTGCCAGCAATATTGGGGGACCGGGGAACATTCAGTACTTC	CASNIGGPGNIQYF
TRBV30	NA	NA	TRBJ2-7	13	TGTGCCTGGAGACGTGGGGCCTCCTACGAGCAGTACTTC	CAWRRGASYEQYF
TRBV5-1	NA	once	TRBJ2-2	14	TGCGCCAGCAGGTCATACCAGAACACCGGGGAGCTGTTTTTT	CASRSYQNTGELFF
TRBV11-2	TRBD1	NA	TRBJ2-7	13	TGTGCCAGCAGCAACAGGGGCTCCTACGAGCAGTACTTC	CASSNRGSYEQYF
TRBV7-9	NA	NA	TRBJ1-2	13	TGTGCCAGCAGCTTAGCGCGATCAGATGGCTACACCTTC	CASSLARSDGYTF
TRBV6-4	NA	NA	TRBJ1-2	14	TGTGCCAGCGTTGCCCGCGGCAGAGACTATGGCTACACCTTC	CASVARGRDYGYTF
TRBV2	TRBD1	NA	TRBJ1-5	16	TGTGCCAGCAGGAGGGGACAGGGCTCTAGCAATCAGCCCCAGCATTTT	CASRRGQGSSNQPQHF
TRBV6-5	NA	NA	TRBJ1-2	13	TGTGCCAGCAGTTACGGGGCGGACTATGGCTACACCTTC	CASSYGADYGYTF
TRBV5-1	TRBD2	NA	TRBJ2-1	13	TGCGCCAGCATAAGACTAGCGGGAGGTGAGCAGTTCTTC	CASIRLAGGEQFF
TRBV19	TRBD2	NA	TRBJ2-1	16	TGTGCCAGTAGTAGACGGACTAGCGAGACCTACAATGAGCAGTTCTTC	CASSRRTSETYNEQFF
TRBV7-9	NA	few	TRBJ2-7	13	TGTGCCAGCAGCGAACAGGGGAGGTACGAGCAGTACTTC	CASSEQGRYEQYF
TRBV2	TRBD2	once	TRBJ2-5	14	TGTGCCAGCAGTGATTCGGGGGGTGGCGAGACCCAGTACTTC	CASSDSGGGETQYF
TRBV4-1	NA	NA	TRBJ1-2	13	TGCGCCAGCAGCCAAGATTCGAACTATGGCTACACCTTC	CASSQDSNYGYTF
TRBV6-5	NA	NA	TRBJ2-6	14	TGTGCCAGCAGTGCCCCCTCCTGGGCCAACGTCCTGACTTTC	CASSAPSWANVLTF
TRBV4-2	TRBD1	once	TRBJ1-4	19	TGTGCCAGCAGCCGGAGGGGGACAGGGGGCCAGGCAACTAATGAAAAACTGTTTTTT	CASSRRGTGGQATNEKLFF
TRBV4-2	NA	NA	TRBJ2-3	16	TGTGCCAGCAGCCAAGACCTAACCCGGGGCACAGATACGCAGTATTTT	CASSQDLTRGTDTQYF
TRBV5-1	TRBD2	NA	TRBJ2-5	15	TGCGCCAGCGGAGCTAGCGGGAGGTCTATAGAGACCCAGTACTTC	CASGASGRSIETQYF
TRBV11-3	NA	NA	TRBJ2-3	15	TGTGCCAGCAGCCTCGGGGGCGGGAGAACAGATACGCAGTATTTT	CASSLGGGRTDTQYF
TRBV7-2	NA	NA	TRBJ2-3	15	TGTGCCAGCAGCCAGGGACTGCTTAGCACAGATACGCAGTATTTT	CASSQGLLSTDTQYF
TRBV28	TRBD1	NA	TRBJ2-7	15	TGTGCCAGCAGTTTATCAGGGGGCGCAGAGCACGAGCAGTACTTC	CASSLSGGAEHEQYF
TRBV29-1	NA	NA	TRBJ2-2	14	TGCAGCGTTGAAATTGGCGCGAACACCGGGGAGCTGTTTTTT	CSVEIGANTGELFF
TRBV10-3	NA	NA	TRBJ2-7	14	TGTGCCACGTCCCCGGGACTGGGGTCCTACGAGCAGTACTTC	CATSPGLGSYEQYF
TRBV5-4	NA	NA	TRBJ2-2	11	TGTGCCAGCAGCTCCGGCGAGGAGCTGTTTTTT	CASSSGEELFF
TRBV12-2	NA	NA	TRBJ2-5	15	TGTGCAAGTCGCTTTCCGGGGAAGTTTTTAGAGACCCAGTACTTC	CASRFPGKFLETQYF
TRBV29-1	TRBD1	NA	TRBJ2-7	13	TGCAGCGTGCCGGGACAGGGACTCTACGAGCAGTACTTC	CSVPGQGLYEQYF
TRBV2	NA	NA	TRBJ2-2	12	TGTGCCAGCCCGGGTGGCACCGGGGAGCTGTTTTTT	CASPGGTGELFF
TRBV18	NA	NA	TRBJ2-7	10	TGTGCCAGCTCACCAAAAGAGCAGTACTTC	CASSPKEQYF
TRBV5-1	TRBD1	few	TRBJ1-2	12	TGCGCCAGCAGCTACGACAGGGACGGCTACACCTTC	CASSYDRDGYTF
TRBV28	NA	NA	TRBJ1-3	14	TGTGCCAGCAGTCAAGAGACCCTACGAAACACCATATATTTT	CASSQETLRNTIYF
TRBV30	NA	few	TRBJ2-5	15	TGTGCCTGGAGTGTTAGGAGTTCGGTCCAAGAGACCCAGTACTTC	CAWSVRSSVQETQYF
TRBV11-2	NA	few	TRBJ1-2	15	TGTGCCAGCAGCTTAGAAGCGTCGGGGGGCCAGGGCTACACCTTC	CASSLEASGGQGYTF
TRBV29-1	NA	once	TRBJ1-3	13	TGCAGCGTTGAAGCGGGGTCCGGAAACACCATATATTTT	CSVEAGSGNTIYF
TRBV18	NA	NA	TRBJ2-3	16	TGTGCCAGCTCACCCCGACAGGGAGGGGGCACAGATACGCAGTATTTT	CASSPRQGGGTDTQYF
TRBV12-5	NA	NA	TRBJ2-7	13	TGTGCTAGTGGTTTGTCGGAAACGATCGAGCAGTACTTC	CASGLSETIEQYF
TRBV5-1	TRBD2	medium-sized	TRBJ2-2	15	TGCGCCAGCAGCAGGACTAGCGGCTACACCGGGGAGCTGTTTTTT	CASSRTSGYTGELFF
TRBV27	NA	few	TRBJ1-1	13	TGTGCCAGCAGTTTGGCAAGGAGGGCTGAAACTTTCTTT	CASSLARRAETFF
TRBV4-1	TRBD2	NA	TRBJ2-1	17	TGCGCCAGCAGCCAAGAGAGTGGACTAGCGGGGCTAGATGAGCAGTTCTTC	CASSQESGLAGLDEQFF
TRBV4-1	TRBD2	NA	TRBJ2-6	19	TGCGCCAGCAGCCACCTGGGACTAGCGGAGCGCTCTGGGGCCAACGTCCTGACTTTC	CASSHLGLAERSGANVLTF
TRBV10-3	NA	NA	TRBJ1-3	13	TGTGCCGGCCGACAGAGCTCTGGAAACACCATATATTTT	CAGRQSSGNTIYF
TRBV4-1	NA	NA	TRBJ1-5	14	TGCGCCAGCAGCCAAGATAACTGGGAGCAGCCCCAGCATTTT	CASSQDNWEQPQHF
TRBV14	NA	NA	TRBJ2-7	12	TGTGCCAGCAGCCAGGGGGGCTACGAGCAGTACTTC	CASSQGGYEQYF
TRBV18	NA	medium-sized	TRBJ1-5	15	TGTGCCAGCTCACCCTCCGGGACCGCAAATCAGCCCCAGCATTTT	CASSPSGTANQPQHF